Shown below are 14 T cell receptor beta chains from a single sample sequenced in a study of technical replicates of blood from a handful of donors. Assay used: immunoSEQ multiplex PCR; TCRdb lists only in-frame clones, some missing. The data show tens of thousands of clones, with around 87% seen just once and more than 5% held by the top ten. The sample was PBMCs. The receptors originated from a human donor in good health. Some clones in this sample may be carry-over from other donors' samples.

This rearrangement joins TRBV5-3 to TRBJ1-1, with TRBD1 matching over 11 bases. TRBV5-3 is labeled an ORF, and its function is uncertain. This CDR3 region has 17 residues. Losses at the gene ends were 4 bases for V and 1 base for J; bases not matched to a gene: 9. As DNA, the CDR3 is TGTGCCAGAAGCCCTTGTTTGGACAGGGGGCCGAACACTGAAGCTTTCTTT. It codes for CARSPCLDRGPNTEAFF.

V is TRBV13 and J is TRBJ1-1; D not resolved. The CDR3 sequence is 12 residues long. Germline lookup yields CDR1 PRHDT and CDR2 FYEKMQ (reference sequence). V lost 0 bases and J lost 6, with 5 bases in between. The CDR3 reads CASSLGRAEAFF. The CDR3 DNA is TGTGCCAGCAGCTTAGGCCGCGCTGAAGCTTTCTTT.

The chain carries TRBV7-2 and TRBJ2-7; 10 bases are shared with TRBD1. The CDR3 runs 15 residues. J gave up 1 base and V 4 bases, and 4 bases lay outside the gene matches. The V gene's germline CDR1 is SGHTA and CDR2 FQGNSA. This chain's CDR3 is CASSWDRGPSYEQYF. CDR3 DNA: TGTGCCAGCAGCTGGGACAGGGGCCCATCCTACGAGCAGTACTTC.

The chain has TRBV30 and TRBJ2-5; TRBD1 aligns across 7 bases. V trimming: 3 bases; J trimming: 7 bases; junction bases outside the gene matches: 14. Germline CDR1 is GTSNPN and CDR2 is SVGIG (reference sequence). This CDR3 is built from 15 residues. The CDR3 DNA reads as TGTGCCTGGAGCAAGGGGGCGAACCCTGGGGGGACCCAGTACTTC. Translation gives CAWSKGANPGGTQYF.

CDR3 sequence: CASRPLGDGQGAVRAFF. DNA for the CDR3: TGCGCCAGCAGACCCCTGGGGGACGGACAGGGGGCAGTGAGAGCTTTCTTT. This chain joins TRBV10-2 and TRBJ1-1; 11 nucleotides agree with TRBD1. V gave up 6 bases and J gave up 10 bases; unmatched junction bases: 19. CDR1 and CDR2 (germline): WSHSY, SAAADI. This CDR3 is 17 amino acids long.

This clone was observed a few times. The genes are TRBV30 and TRBJ1-1; D might be TRBD1 (5 bases). This CDR3 has 12 amino acids. The V end was cut by 3 bases, the J end by 7 bases, with 12 bases between. Germline V gene lookup returns CDR1 GTSNPN and CDR2 SVGIG (reference sequence). CDR3 amino acids: CAWSYGGGEAFF. Here the CDR3 DNA reads TGTGCCTGGAGCTACGGGGGGGGTGAAGCTTTCTTT.

The J gene is TRBJ2-7, the V gene TRBV5-6; 10 nucleotides match TRBD1. Germline assignment: CDR1 SGHDT and CDR2 YYEEEE. Trimming cost V 2 bases and J 6 bases; bases outside gene matches: 11. The CDR3 extends over 16 amino acids. The CDR3 region is CASSFLLPDRGREQYF. CDR3 nucleotide sequence: TGTGCCAGCAGCTTTCTTCTCCCCGACAGGGGGCGCGAGCAGTACTTC.

The sample holds one count of this clone. The CDR3 spells CASSFGGWGEKLFF. CDR3 sequence (DNA): TGTGCCAGCAGCTTCGGGGGGTGGGGTGAAAAACTGTTTTTT. V and J are TRBV7-2 and TRBJ1-4; D may be TRBD1 (5 bases). V was clipped by 3 bases and J by 7 bases, with 12 bases between them. The CDR3 is 14 residues long. CDR1 is SGHTA and CDR2 is FQGNSA in the germline V gene.

This clone appeared once. V gene TRBV27 combines with J gene TRBJ1-5; tentative D call: TRBD1 (5 bases). The CDR3 sequence is 14 residues long. Between the trimmed V and J ends, which lost 2 bases and 5 bases, there was a span of 10 bases. Per the germline V gene, CDR1 is MNHEY and CDR2 is SMNVEV (reference sequence). The CDR3 protein is CASSLQGPHQPQHF. The CDR3 DNA reads TGTGCCAGCAGTTTACAGGGCCCCCATCAGCCCCAGCATTTT.

This chain uses TRBV2 with TRBJ2-3; 8 nucleotides align to TRBD1. Germline trimming cut 9 bases from V and 8 bases from J; bases unmatched to any gene: 19. The CDR3 consists of 16 residues. Germline values: CDR1 SNHLY, CDR2 FYNNEI. CDR3 DNA sequence: TGTGCCAGTACCTTCCCCGGGACAGGAAGAGAGGGTACGCAGTATTTT. This translates into CASTFPGTGREGTQYF.

The genes are TRBV5-1 and TRBJ2-5; 11 bases line up with TRBD2. This CDR3 has 15 residues. The ends lost 0 bases at V and 2 bases at J; junction bases unmatched: 0. The V gene's germline CDR1 is SGHRS and CDR2 YFSETQ. CDR3 loop: CASSLGTSGQETQYF. The CDR3 bases are TGCGCCAGCAGCTTGGGGACTAGCGGGCAAGAGACCCAGTACTTC.

The V call is TRBV6-1, the J call TRBJ1-3; 8 nucleotides line up with TRBD1. This CDR3 is built from 16 residues. Germline-derived CDR1 and CDR2 are MNHNS and SASEGT. J gave up 2 bases and V 1 base, and 4 bases lay outside the gene matches. The CDR3 reads CASSEVDRGPGNTIYF. The CDR3 DNA reads as TGTGCCAGCAGTGAAGTTGACAGGGGACCTGGAAACACCATATATTTT.

The chain joins TRBV14 to TRBJ1-1, with D possibly TRBD1 on 6 matching bases. The germline V gene has CDR1 SGHDN and CDR2 FVKESK. Trimming removed 6 bases from V and 3 bases from J, with 17 bases in between. The CDR3 loop spans 15 amino acids. CDR3 DNA sequence: TGTGCCAGCAGTGACACGACCAACAGGGACACTGAAGCTTTCTTT. It translates to CASSDTTNRDTEAFF.

This clone was counted a few times. Additional DNA sequences in this sample encode the identical CDR3. The J gene is TRBJ1-2, the V gene TRBV15; D unclear. Germline values: CDR1 LNHNV, CDR2 YYDKDF (reference sequence). The CDR3 contains 14 residues. Trimming took 0 bases from V and 4 from J, leaving 9 bases between them. In DNA, the CDR3 is TGTGCCACCAGCAGAGATCGAGGGTCCTATGGCTACACCTTC. This codes for CATSRDRGSYGYTF.